The 17 T cell receptor beta chains in this list originate from one sample, sequenced in a study of shared clonotypes between healthy human individuals. Cells designated naive CD8 were CD45RO-negative and were positively selected for CCR7, with terminally differentiated effector memory CD45RA+ cells excluded. Measured with immunoSEQ multiplex PCR; TCRdb has only the in-frame clones, and not every one. The table has approximately 720,000 clones, about 91% seen once; the top ten hold nearly 25%. Sequenced: naive CD8+ T cells sorted from blood. All receptors derive from a young man in good health.

The chain has TRBV7-9 and TRBJ2-5; a possible D gene is TRBD2 (5 bases). Germline V gives CDR1 SEHNR, CDR2 FQNEAQ (reference sequence). Trimming cost V 4 bases and J 5 bases, with 20 bases left between them. The CDR3 has 16 amino acids. The CDR3 reads CASSSVRTLGMETQYF. CDR3 DNA: TGTGCCAGCAGCTCCGTCCGGACTTTGGGTATGGAGACCCAGTACTTC.

The chain has TRBV27 and TRBJ2-5; 12 nucleotides agree with TRBD2. CDR1 is MNHEY and CDR2 is SMNVEV in the germline V gene (reference sequence). CDR3 size: 14 residues. Losses at the gene ends were 6 bases for V and 7 bases for J; bases not matched to a gene: 6. Here the CDR3 reads CASRQTSGSLTQYF. The CDR3 DNA reads as TGTGCCAGCAGACAGACTAGCGGGAGTTTGACCCAGTACTTC.

CDR3 nucleotide sequence: TGTGCCAGCAGTGACTCGGGGACTAGCGGCACAGATACGCAGTATTTT. The encoded protein is CASSDSGTSGTDTQYF. This chain connects TRBV6-4 to TRBJ2-3; TRBD2 matches 10 bases. The CDR3 sequence is 16 residues long. The V and J ends lost 0 bases and 1 base, in that order; junction bases with no gene match: 1. Germline lookup yields CDR1 MRHNA and CDR2 SNTAGT.

V and J are TRBV29-1 and TRBJ2-2; 7 positions agree with TRBD1. The germline V gene encodes CDR1 SQVTM and CDR2 ANQGSEA. V lost 4 bases and J lost 1; bases outside the gene matches: 6. This CDR3 is built from 15 residues. CDR3 residues: CSVALQGWNTGELFF. CDR3 nucleotides: TGCAGCGTTGCCTTACAGGGGTGGAACACCGGGGAGCTGTTTTTT.

This rearrangement joins TRBV11-2 to TRBJ1-1, with TRBD1 as a possible D gene (6 bases). The CDR3 extends over 12 amino acids. Deletions cut 8 bases from V and 6 bases from J, with 13 bases between. Germline lookup yields CDR1 SGHAT and CDR2 FQNNGV. In DNA, the CDR3 is TGTGCCAGCGCCTTCTACAGGGCTGAAGCTTTCTTT. Amino acid sequence: CASAFYRAEAFF.

The CDR3 loop is CASSWTGKDEQFF. CDR3 nucleotide sequence: TGCGCCAGCAGCTGGACGGGAAAGGATGAGCAGTTCTTC. The chain recombines TRBV5-1 with TRBJ2-1, with D possibly being TRBD2 (5 bases). This CDR3 has 13 amino acids. The germline V and J ends were trimmed by 3 bases and 8 bases, with 12 bases remaining between them. Germline V gene lookup returns CDR1 SGHRS and CDR2 YFSETQ.

CDR3 coding DNA: TGCGCCAGCAGCTTGTTAAGGACAGTCGGTGAAAAACTGTTTTTT. Amino acid sequence: CASSLLRTVGEKLFF. The chain combines TRBV5-1 with TRBJ1-4; possibly TRBD1 for D (6 bases). Per the germline V gene, CDR1 is SGHRS and CDR2 is YFSETQ. The CDR3 length is 15 residues. Trimming took 1 base from V and 7 from J, leaving 14 bases between them. Full variable domain (missing parts from reference TRBV5-1 and TRBJ1-4): KAGVTQTPRYLIKTRGQQVTLSCSPISGHRSVSWYQQTPGQGLQFLFEYFSETQRNKGNFPGRFSGRQFSNSRSEMNVSTLELGDSALYLCASSLLRTVGEKLFFGSGTQLSVL.

The chain uses TRBV11-2 and TRBJ2-5; no definite D call. CDR3 length: 13 residues. Germline CDR1 is SGHAT and CDR2 is FQNNGV. With 5 bases removed from V and 5 bases from J, the gap between germline ends came to 12 bases. The DNA for the CDR3 is TGTGCCAGCAGCCGGGTCGACGTGGAGACCCAGTACTTC. Its translation: CASSRVDVETQYF.

The gene calls are TRBV2 and TRBJ2-7, with 8 bases that match TRBD1. Germline CDR1 SNHLY, CDR2 FYNNEI. This CDR3 has 17 amino acids. Germline trimming cut 2 bases from V and 4 bases from J; bases unmatched to any gene: 13. CDR3 coding DNA: TGTGCCAGCAGTGAATTGACAGGGGTTCTGTCGAAGTACGAGCAGTACTTC. Translating gives CASSELTGVLSKYEQYF.

The chain carries TRBV30 and TRBJ2-7; 9 positions agree with TRBD1. CDR3 length: 15 amino acids. After removal of 0 bases from V and 0 bases from J, the junction contained 3 bases not matched to a gene. Germline V CDR1 and CDR2: GTSNPN, SVGIG (reference sequence). DNA for the CDR3: TGTGCCTGGAGTGTAGGACAGGGGCACTCCTACGAGCAGTACTTC. Translated: CAWSVGQGHSYEQYF. The whole variable domain, filled in from reference TRBV30 and TRBJ2-7, reads SQTIHQWPATLVQPVGSPLSLECTVEGTSNPNLYWYRQAAGRGLQLLFYSVGIGQISSEVPQNLSASRPQDRQFILSSKKLLLSDSGFYLCAWSVGQGHSYEQYFGPGTRLTVT.

The chain is built from TRBV7-6 and TRBJ2-7, with 8 bases that match TRBD2. Germline loops: CDR1 SGHVS, CDR2 FNYEAQ. The length of the CDR3 is 16 residues. V lost 4 bases to trimming and J lost 2 bases; unmatched junction nucleotides: 10. The CDR3 coding sequence is TGTGCCAGCAGCTCCGGATTTACTAGCGGAACCTACGAGCAGTACTTC. It yields the protein CASSSGFTSGTYEQYF.

The genes are TRBV4-2 and TRBJ2-1, with a weak D call TRBD2 (5 bases). Germline CDR1 is LGHNA and CDR2 is YNFKEQ. This CDR3 is 13 amino acids long. Trimming took off 1 base at V and 5 bases at J, with 6 bases between the two ends. The CDR3 DNA sequence: TGTGCCAGCAGCCAAGTGCGGGACAATGAGCAGTTCTTC. This codes for CASSQVRDNEQFF.

The chain employs TRBV21-1 and TRBJ1-5. TRBV21-1 is classified as a pseudogene. The CDR3 covers 16 residues. In DNA, the CDR3 is TGTGCCAGCAGCAAAGGAGGGCCCCCTGTTGATCAGCCCCAGCATTTT. Its translation is CASSKGGPPVDQPQHF.

With respect to this clone: Other DNA sequences in this specimen translate into the identical CDR3. This sequence joins TRBV9 and TRBJ2-7; 7 bases match TRBD2. Germline loops: CDR1 SGDLS, CDR2 YYNGEE. The CDR3 covers 14 residues. After removal of 0 bases from V and 2 bases from J, the junction contained 2 bases not matched to a gene. CDR3 nucleotides: TGTGCCAGCAGCGTAGGGGGGGGAACCTACGAGCAGTACTTC. It translates to CASSVGGGTYEQYF.

The chain is built from TRBV15 and TRBJ1-1, with 7 positions matching TRBD1. This CDR3 comprises 15 residues. After removal of 5 bases from V and 1 base from J, the junction contained 7 bases not matched to a gene. CDR1 LNHNV and CDR2 YYDKDF come from the germline V gene (reference sequence). The DNA for the CDR3 is TGTGCCACCAGCGGATACAGGGGAGGGAACACTGAAGCTTTCTTT. It codes for CATSGYRGGNTEAFF.

This clone was counted a few times. The genes are TRBV5-4 and TRBJ2-2; 7 nucleotides align to TRBD1. The J segment lost 4 bases and the V segment lost 8 bases, leaving 2 bases of the junction unmatched. Per the germline V gene, CDR1 is SGHNT and CDR2 is YYREEE (reference sequence). The CDR3 has 12 residues. The chain's CDR3 is CASKGATGELFF. CDR3 nucleotides: TGTGCCAGTAAGGGGGCCACCGGGGAGCTGTTTTTT.

This clone was recorded a few times. The CDR3 loop is CASSYRLHPGYEQYF. The CDR3 region has the DNA TGTGCCAGCAGTTACAGGTTGCATCCCGGCTACGAGCAGTACTTC. The chain links TRBV27 to TRBJ2-7; D perhaps matches TRBD1 (5 bases). CDR1 and CDR2 (germline): MNHEY, SMNVEV (reference sequence). This CDR3 contains 15 residues. Trimming shortened V by 4 bases and J by 3 bases, and 16 bases separated the two germline ends.